This T cell receptor (beta chain) stems from a study of early T cells in non-severe SARS-CoV-2 infection. Background on the study: Unsorted whole-blood RNA was sequenced in bulk, leaving chains unpaired.

In this sample, this clonotype turned up many times. Trimming cost V 0 bases and J 6 bases; bases outside gene matches: 7. The germline V gene has CDR1 DFQATT and CDR2 SNEGSKA (reference sequence). CDR3 size: 16 residues. TCRdb ran MiXCR on the 5' RACE reads and lists one entry per CDR3 protein. The sample shows over 85,000 distinct CDR3 sequences, roughly 12% of them seen only once. The chain joins TRBV20-1 to TRBJ2-3, with 12 bases identical to TRBD2. The material sequenced was whole blood, taken at baseline. The sequence was obtained from an adult who was a healthcare worker with PCR-confirmed SARS-CoV-2 infection or an uninfected control (not recorded which). DNA for the CDR3: TGCAGTGCTAGAGATAGCTGGCTAGCGGGGGGGGATACGCAGTATTTT. The encoded protein is CSARDSWLAGGDTQYF.